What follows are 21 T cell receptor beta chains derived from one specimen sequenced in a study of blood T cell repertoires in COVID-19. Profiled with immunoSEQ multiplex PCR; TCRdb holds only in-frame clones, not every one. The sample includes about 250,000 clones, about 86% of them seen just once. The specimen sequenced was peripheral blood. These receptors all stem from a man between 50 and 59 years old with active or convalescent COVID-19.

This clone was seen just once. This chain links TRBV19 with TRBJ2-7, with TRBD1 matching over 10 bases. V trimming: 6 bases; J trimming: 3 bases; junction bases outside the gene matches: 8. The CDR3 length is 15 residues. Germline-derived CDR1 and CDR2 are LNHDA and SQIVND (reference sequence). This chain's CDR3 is CASSPIRTGGYEQYF. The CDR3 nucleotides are TGTGCCAGTAGCCCAATCAGGACAGGGGGCTACGAGCAGTACTTC.

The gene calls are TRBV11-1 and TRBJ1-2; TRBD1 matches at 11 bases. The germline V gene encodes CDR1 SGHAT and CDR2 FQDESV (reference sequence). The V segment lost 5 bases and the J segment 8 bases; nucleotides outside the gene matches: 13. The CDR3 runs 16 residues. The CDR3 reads CASSAGTGGDPRGYTF. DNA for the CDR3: TGTGCCAGCAGCGCGGGGACAGGGGGAGACCCTCGCGGCTACACCTTC.

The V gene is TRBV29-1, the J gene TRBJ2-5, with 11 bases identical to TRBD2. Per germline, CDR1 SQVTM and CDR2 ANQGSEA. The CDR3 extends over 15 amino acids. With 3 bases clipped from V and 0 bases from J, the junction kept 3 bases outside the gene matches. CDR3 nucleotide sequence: TGCAGCGTTGAGTATAGCGGGGGGGACCAAGAGACCCAGTACTTC. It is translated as CSVEYSGGDQETQYF. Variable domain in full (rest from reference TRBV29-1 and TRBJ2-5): SAVISQKPSRDICQRGTSLTIQCQVDSQVTMMFWYRQQPGQSLTLIATANQGSEATYESGFVIDKFPISRPNLTFSTLTVSNMSPEDSSIYLCSVEYSGGDQETQYFGPGTRLLVL.

CDR3 nucleotide sequence: TGTGCCAGTAGTATAGCTCCCGCGAGCTATGGCTACACCTTC. This gives the protein CASSIAPASYGYTF. The chain couples TRBV19 to TRBJ1-2; no definite D call. This CDR3 comprises 14 residues. Germline V gives CDR1 LNHDA, CDR2 SQIVND (reference sequence). V was clipped by 1 base and J by 4 bases, with 10 bases between them.

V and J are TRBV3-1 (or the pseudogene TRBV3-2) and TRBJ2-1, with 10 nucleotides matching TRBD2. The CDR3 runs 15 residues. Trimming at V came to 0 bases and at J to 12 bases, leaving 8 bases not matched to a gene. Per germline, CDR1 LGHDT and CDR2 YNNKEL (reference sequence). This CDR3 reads CASSQDTSGTAGQFF. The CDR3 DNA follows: TGTGCCAGCAGCCAAGATACTAGCGGGACCGCGGGGCAGTTCTTC.

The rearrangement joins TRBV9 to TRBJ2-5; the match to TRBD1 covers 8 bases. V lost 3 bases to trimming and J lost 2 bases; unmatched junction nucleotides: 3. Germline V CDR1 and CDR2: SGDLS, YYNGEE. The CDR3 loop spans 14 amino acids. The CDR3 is CASSAGQGQETQYF. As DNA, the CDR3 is TGTGCCAGCAGCGCAGGACAGGGTCAAGAGACCCAGTACTTC.

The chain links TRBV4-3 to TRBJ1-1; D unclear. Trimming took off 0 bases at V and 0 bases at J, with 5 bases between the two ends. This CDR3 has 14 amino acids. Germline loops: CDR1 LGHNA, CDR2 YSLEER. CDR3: CASSQDRMNTEAFF. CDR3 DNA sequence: TGCGCCAGCAGCCAAGACAGGATGAACACTGAAGCTTTCTTT.

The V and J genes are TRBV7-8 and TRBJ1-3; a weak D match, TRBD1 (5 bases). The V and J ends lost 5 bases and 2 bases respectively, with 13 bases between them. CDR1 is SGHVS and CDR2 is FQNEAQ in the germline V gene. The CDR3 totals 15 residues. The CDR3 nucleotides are TGTGCCAGCAGCCGTCGGGAGGGACCTGGAAACACCATATATTTT. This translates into CASSRREGPGNTIYF.

CDR3 protein: CASSQLDRGNTGELFF. The CDR3 DNA reads as TGTGCCAGCAGCCAACTCGACAGGGGGAACACCGGGGAGCTGTTTTTT. J is TRBJ2-2 and V is TRBV3-1 (or the pseudogene TRBV3-2), with 8 nucleotides matching TRBD1. CDR1 is LGHDT and CDR2 is YNNKEL in the germline V gene (reference sequence). The CDR3 length is 16 residues. With V trimmed by 2 bases and J by 1 base, 3 bases remained unmatched.

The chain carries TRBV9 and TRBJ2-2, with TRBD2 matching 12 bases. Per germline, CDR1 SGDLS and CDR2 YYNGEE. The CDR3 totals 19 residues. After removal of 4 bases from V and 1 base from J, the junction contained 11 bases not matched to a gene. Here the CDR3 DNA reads TGTGCCAGCAGCCCCCGTTCTCTAGCGGGGGGGAAGAACACCGGGGAGCTGTTTTTT. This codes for CASSPRSLAGGKNTGELFF.

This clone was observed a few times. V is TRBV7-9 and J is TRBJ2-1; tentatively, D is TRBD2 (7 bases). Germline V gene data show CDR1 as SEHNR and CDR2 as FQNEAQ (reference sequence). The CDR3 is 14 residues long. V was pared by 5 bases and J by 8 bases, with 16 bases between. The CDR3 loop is CASSGGGALDEQFF. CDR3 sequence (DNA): TGTGCCAGCAGCGGAGGGGGGGCGCTAGATGAGCAGTTCTTC.

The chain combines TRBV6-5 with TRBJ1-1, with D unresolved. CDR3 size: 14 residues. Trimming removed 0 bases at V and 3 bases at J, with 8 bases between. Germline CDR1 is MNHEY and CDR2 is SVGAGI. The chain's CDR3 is CASSYSIGYTEAFF. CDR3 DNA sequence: TGTGCCAGCAGTTACTCGATCGGGTACACTGAAGCTTTCTTT.

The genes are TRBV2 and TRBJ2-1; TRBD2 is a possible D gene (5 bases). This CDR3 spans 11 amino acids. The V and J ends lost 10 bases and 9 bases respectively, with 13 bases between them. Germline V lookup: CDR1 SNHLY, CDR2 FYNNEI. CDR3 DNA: TGTGCCACTTCCGAGGGTGGTGAGCAGTTCTTC. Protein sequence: CATSEGGEQFF.

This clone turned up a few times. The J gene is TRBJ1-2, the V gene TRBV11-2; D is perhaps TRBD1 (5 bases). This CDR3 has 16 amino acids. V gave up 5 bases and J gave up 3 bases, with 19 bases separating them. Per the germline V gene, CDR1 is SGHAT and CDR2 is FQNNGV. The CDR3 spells CASSIRGGVPDYGYTF. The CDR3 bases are TGTGCCAGCAGCATTAGGGGCGGGGTTCCTGACTATGGCTACACCTTC.

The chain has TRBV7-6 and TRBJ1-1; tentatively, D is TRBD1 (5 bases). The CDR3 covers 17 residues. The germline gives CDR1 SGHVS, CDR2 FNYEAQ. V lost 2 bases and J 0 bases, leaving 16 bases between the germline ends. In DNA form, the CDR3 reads TGTGCCAGCAGCTTATTTGATTGGGGGGAGATGAACACTGAAGCTTTCTTT. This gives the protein CASSLFDWGEMNTEAFF.

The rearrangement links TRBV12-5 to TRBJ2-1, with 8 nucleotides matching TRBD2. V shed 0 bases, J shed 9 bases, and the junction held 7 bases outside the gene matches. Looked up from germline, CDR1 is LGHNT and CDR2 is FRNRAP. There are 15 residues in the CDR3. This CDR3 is CASGLVSGGIGEQFF. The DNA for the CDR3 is TGTGCTAGTGGTTTGGTCTCGGGGGGGATCGGTGAGCAGTTCTTC.

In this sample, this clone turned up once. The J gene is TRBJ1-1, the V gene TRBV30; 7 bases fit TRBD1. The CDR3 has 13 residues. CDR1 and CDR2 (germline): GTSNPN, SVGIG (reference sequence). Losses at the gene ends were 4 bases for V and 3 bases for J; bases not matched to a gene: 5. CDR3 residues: CAWKGARDTEAFF. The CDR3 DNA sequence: TGTGCCTGGAAGGGGGCACGGGACACTGAAGCTTTCTTT.

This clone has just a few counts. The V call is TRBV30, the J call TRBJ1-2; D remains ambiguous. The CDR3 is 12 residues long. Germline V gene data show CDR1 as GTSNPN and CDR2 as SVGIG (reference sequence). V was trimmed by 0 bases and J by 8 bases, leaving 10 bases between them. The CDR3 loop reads CAWSVYTEGYTF. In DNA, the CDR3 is TGTGCCTGGAGTGTTTATACTGAAGGCTACACCTTC.

The CDR3 DNA reads as TGTGCCAGCAGTTTTTATAACAGAAACTATGGCTACACCTTC. This encodes CASSFYNRNYGYTF. This chain uses TRBV5-8 with TRBJ1-2, with D hard to call. The V gene's germline CDR1 is SGHTS and CDR2 YDEGEE. With 5 bases removed from V and 2 bases from J, the gap between germline ends came to 13 bases. This CDR3 comprises 14 residues.

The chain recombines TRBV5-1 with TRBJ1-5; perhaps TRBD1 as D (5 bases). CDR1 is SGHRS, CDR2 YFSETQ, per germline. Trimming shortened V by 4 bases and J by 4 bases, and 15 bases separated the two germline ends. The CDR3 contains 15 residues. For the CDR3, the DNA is TGCGCCAGCAGCCCCTCGCCAGGGAAGAATCAGCCCCAGCATTTT. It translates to CASSPSPGKNQPQHF.

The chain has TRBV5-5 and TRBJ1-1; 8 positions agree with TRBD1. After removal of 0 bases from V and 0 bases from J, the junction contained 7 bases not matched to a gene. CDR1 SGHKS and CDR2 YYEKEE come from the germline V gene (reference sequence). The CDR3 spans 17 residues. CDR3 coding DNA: TGTGCCAGCAGCTTGGGGGGACAGGTTCCTATGAACACTGAAGCTTTCTTT. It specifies CASSLGGQVPMNTEAFF.